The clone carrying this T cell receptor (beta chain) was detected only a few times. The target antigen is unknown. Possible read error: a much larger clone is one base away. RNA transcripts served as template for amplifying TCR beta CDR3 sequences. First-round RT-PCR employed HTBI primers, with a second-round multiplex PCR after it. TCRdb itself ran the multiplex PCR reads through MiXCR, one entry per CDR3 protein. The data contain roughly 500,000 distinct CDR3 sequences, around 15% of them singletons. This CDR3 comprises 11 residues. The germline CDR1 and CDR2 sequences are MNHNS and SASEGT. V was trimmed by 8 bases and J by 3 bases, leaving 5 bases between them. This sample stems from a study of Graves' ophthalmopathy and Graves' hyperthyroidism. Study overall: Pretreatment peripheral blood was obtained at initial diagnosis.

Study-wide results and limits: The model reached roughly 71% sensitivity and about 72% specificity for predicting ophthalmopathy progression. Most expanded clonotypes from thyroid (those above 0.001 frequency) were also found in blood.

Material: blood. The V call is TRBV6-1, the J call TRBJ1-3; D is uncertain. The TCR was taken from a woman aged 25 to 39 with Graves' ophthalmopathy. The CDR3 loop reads CASLFGNTIYF. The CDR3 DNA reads TGTGCCAGCCTCTTTGGAAACACCATATATTTT.